Listed below are T cell receptor beta chains from one sample, sequenced in a study of cytomegalovirus exposure and HLA in healthy donors. TCRdb's copy holds only in-frame clones and misses some; the assay was immunoSEQ multiplex PCR. The sample contains 95,000 to 150,000 clones, 80% of which appear only once. Sequencing was done on a sample of PBMCs. The receptor set was obtained from a female donor in good health and CMV-seropositive. Both conserved end residues are part of each CDR3. The D gene is left open where the match is weak. Size is stated for part of the rows, as once, few or many counts, or as a class when the clone is expanded.

J,V,size,D,CDR3,DNA
TRBJ1-5,TRBV28,-,TRBD1,CASIEGQGNQPQHF,TGTGCCAGCATTGAGGGACAGGGCAATCAGCCCCAGCATTTT
TRBJ2-5,TRBV9,-,-,CASSAGGAVLETQYF,TGTGCCAGCAGCGCGGGGGGCGCGGTATTAGAGACCCAGTACTTC
TRBJ2-7,TRBV27,once,TRBD2,CASSLSPGAGGQEQYF,TGTGCCAGCAGTTTGTCTCCGGGAGCGGGGGGGCAGGAGCAGTACTTC
TRBJ1-2,TRBV7-2,-,-,CASSLASRRGYTF,TGTGCCAGCAGCTTAGCTTCCCGCCGGGGCTACACCTTC
TRBJ2-7,TRBV7-9,-,-,CASSSTGVSGEQYF,TGTGCCAGCAGCTCCACGGGAGTCTCGGGCGAGCAGTACTTC
TRBJ1-1,TRBV7-3,-,TRBD1,CASSLQGGTEAFF,TGTGCCAGCAGCTTACAGGGGGGTACTGAAGCTTTCTTT
TRBJ2-3,TRBV5-1,-,TRBD2,CASSSQYSLAGGADTQYF,TGCGCCAGCAGCTCTCAATACTCACTAGCGGGGGGCGCAGATACGCAGTATTTT
TRBJ1-6,TRBV4-3,-,-,CASSRVQDSISPLHF,TGCGCCAGCAGCCGAGTCCAGGATTCTATTTCACCCCTCCACTTT
TRBJ1-2,TRBV5-4,-,TRBD1,CASSSPGQGYGYTF,TGTGCCAGCAGCTCCCCGGGACAGGGCTATGGCTACACCTTC
TRBJ2-2,TRBV13,once,TRBD1,CASSPPRGLRISGELFF,TGTGCCAGCAGCCCCCCGAGGGGGCTCAGAATAAGCGGGGAGCTGTTTTTT
TRBJ2-3,TRBV25-1,-,TRBD2,CASSADSGAGGADTQYF,TGTGCCAGCAGTGCCGACTCGGGAGCGGGAGGTGCAGATACGCAGTATTTT
TRBJ2-7,TRBV11-2,-,TRBD2,CASSLGLAGAGHEQYF,TGTGCCAGCAGCCTAGGACTAGCGGGGGCTGGCCACGAGCAGTACTTC
TRBJ2-2,TRBV19,-,-,CASSILEARVDTGELFF,TGTGCCAGTAGTATTTTAGAAGCGAGGGTGGACACCGGGGAGCTGTTTTTT
TRBJ2-7,TRBV28,-,TRBD2,CASSLAGLSEQYF,TGTGCCAGCAGTTTGGCGGGACTATCGGAGCAGTACTTC
TRBJ1-2,TRBV27,-,-,CASSLTRGYNYGYTF,TGTGCCAGCAGTTTAACCAGGGGCTATAACTATGGCTACACCTTC
TRBJ1-6,TRBV30,once,-,CASGTSNSPLHF,TGTGCCTCCGGGACAAGCAATTCACCCCTCCACTTT
TRBJ1-5,TRBV4-1,-,-,CASSLSRQVEDQPQHF,TGCGCCAGCAGCCTCTCGAGACAGGTGGAGGATCAGCCCCAGCATTTT
TRBJ2-7,TRBV5-1,-,-,CASSSGGTGSYEQYF,TGCGCCAGCAGCTCGGGAGGGACAGGGTCCTACGAGCAGTACTTC
TRBJ1-1,TRBV7-9,-,TRBD1,CASSQSTGHTEAFF,TGTGCCAGCAGCCAGTCGACAGGGCACACTGAAGCTTTCTTT
TRBJ1-2,TRBV7-9,once,-,CASSEYGYTF,TGTGCCAGCTCCGAGTATGGCTACACCTTC
TRBJ1-2,TRBV6-1,-,-,CASSEARGYGYTF,TGTGCCAGCAGTGAAGCGAGAGGCTATGGCTACACCTTC
TRBJ1-2,TRBV4-3,-,-,CASSPDGGFSGYTF,TGCGCCAGCAGCCCAGACGGGGGTTTCAGCGGCTACACCTTC
TRBJ1-6,TRBV13,-,-,CASSFSSSYNSPLHF,TGTGCCAGCAGCTTTAGCAGCTCCTATAATTCACCCCTCCACTTT
TRBJ2-7,TRBV30,-,TRBD1,CAWSAGTGAYEQYF,TGTGCCTGGAGCGCCGGGACAGGGGCCTACGAGCAGTACTTC
TRBJ1-5,TRBV7-9,-,-,CASSNGDQPQHF,TGTGCCAGCAGCAACGGGGATCAGCCCCAGCATTTT
TRBJ1-5,TRBV5-1,-,-,CASSPDSRDQPQHF,TGCGCCAGCAGCCCGGACAGTAGAGATCAGCCCCAGCATTTT
TRBJ2-1,TRBV9,-,-,CASSVEESSYNEQFF,TGTGCCAGCAGCGTAGAGGAGAGCTCCTACAATGAGCAGTTCTTC
TRBJ1-5,TRBV30,-,-,CAWSEASNQPQHF,TGTGCCTGGAGTGAAGCTTCCAATCAGCCCCAGCATTTT
TRBJ1-4,TRBV19,-,-,CASSPQAGTTNEKLFF,TGTGCCAGCTCTCCACAGGCGGGGACTACTAATGAAAAACTGTTTTTT
TRBJ2-2,TRBV6-1,once,TRBD1,CASLLRQGGTGELFF,TGTGCCAGCCTATTGCGACAGGGGGGAACCGGGGAGCTGTTTTTT
TRBJ1-4,TRBV4-2,-,-,CASSQDRRGSNEKLFF,TGTGCCAGCAGCCAAGATCGGCGGGGATCTAATGAAAAACTGTTTTTT
TRBJ2-3,TRBV18,once,TRBD1,CASSPQGQVTDTQYF,TGTGCCAGCTCACCACAGGGACAGGTGACAGATACGCAGTATTTT
TRBJ1-5,TRBV30,once,-,CAWSKGSIVSNQPQHF,TGTGCCTGGTCTAAGGGGTCTATAGTAAGCAATCAGCCCCAGCATTTT
TRBJ2-5,TRBV6-1,few,-,CASSEGQGQETQYF,TGTGCCAGCAGTGAGGGGCAGGGGCAAGAGACCCAGTACTTC
TRBJ1-1,TRBV28,-,TRBD1,CASSLGTGGGTEAFF,TGTGCCAGCAGTCTTGGGACAGGGGGAGGGACTGAAGCTTTCTTT
TRBJ1-2,TRBV10-3,once,-,CAISEPTRGEWSNGYTF,TGTGCCATCAGTGAGCCCACCCGCGGGGAGTGGTCGAACGGCTACACCTTC
TRBJ2-3,TRBV6-5,-,-,CASSYSGGGHTDTQYF,TGTGCCAGCAGTTACTCAGGTGGGGGCCACACAGATACGCAGTATTTT
TRBJ2-3,TRBV5-8,-,TRBD2,CASSSHEAGVGTQYF,TGTGCCAGCAGCTCCCATGAAGCGGGGGTGGGTACGCAGTATTTT
TRBJ1-1,TRBV30,-,-,CAWSSGAYTEAFF,TGTGCCTGGAGTAGCGGAGCATACACTGAAGCTTTCTTT
TRBJ2-7,TRBV13,-,TRBD1,CASSLDRAYEQYF,TGTGCCAGCAGCTTGGACAGGGCCTACGAGCAGTACTTC
TRBJ1-4,TRBV7-9,-,-,CASSLVGVEKLFF,TGTGCCAGCAGCTTAGTAGGGGTCGAAAAACTGTTTTTT